This section outlines one T cell receptor beta chain sequence together with its context. In germline, CDR1 is SGHDT, CDR2 YYEEEE. The CDR3 totals 14 residues. This entry is derived from a study of monozygotic twins with inflammatory bowel disease. Blood was collected, roughly 2.5 ml per donor. TCRdb re-called the 5' RACE reads and catalogs CDR3 proteins one per entry, DNA excluded. The sample's table shows around 370,000 distinct CDR3 sequences. Input material: blood. J is TRBJ2-7 and V is TRBV5-6. This sequence originates from a human donor with ulcerative colitis or Crohn's disease, or a healthy co-twin of an affected twin (not recorded which). CDR3 sequence reads: CASSSDRRAYEQYF.